This paragraph covers one T cell receptor (beta chain) sequence. Its antigen is unidentified. This entry belongs to a study of STAT5B mutations in CD4+ large granular lymphocyte leukemia. This CDR3 spans 16 amino acids. Unmatched junction bases numbered 8, after V lost 1 base and J lost 2 bases. Germline V gene data show CDR1 as SNHLY and CDR2 as FYNNEI. The assay was run at survey level. Per the authors' pipeline: Lowest detectable productive clonotype frequency was 2.59 x 10-5. This table comes from immunoSEQ multiplex PCR, and its TCRdb copy is limited to in-frame clones, with some not included. That table furnishes V, J and clone size, whereas the DNA furnished D and trimming. The sample yields 20,000 to 25,000 clones, 75% to 85% seen once. Study observations and caveats: TRBV06-family usage was enriched in top patient clones (8/27) versus controls (2/35). CD4-sorted patient repertoires seemed more clonal than healthy CD4+ repertoires.

The TCR comes from a human donor in good health. Sample: CD4+ T cells from blood buffy coats. The chain is built from TRBV2 and TRBJ2-7, with 7 nucleotides matching TRBD2. The CDR3 sequence: CASSEGEAGLAYEQYF. Written as DNA, the CDR3 is TGTGCCAGCAGTGAAGGGGAAGCGGGGCTCGCCTACGAGCAGTACTTC.